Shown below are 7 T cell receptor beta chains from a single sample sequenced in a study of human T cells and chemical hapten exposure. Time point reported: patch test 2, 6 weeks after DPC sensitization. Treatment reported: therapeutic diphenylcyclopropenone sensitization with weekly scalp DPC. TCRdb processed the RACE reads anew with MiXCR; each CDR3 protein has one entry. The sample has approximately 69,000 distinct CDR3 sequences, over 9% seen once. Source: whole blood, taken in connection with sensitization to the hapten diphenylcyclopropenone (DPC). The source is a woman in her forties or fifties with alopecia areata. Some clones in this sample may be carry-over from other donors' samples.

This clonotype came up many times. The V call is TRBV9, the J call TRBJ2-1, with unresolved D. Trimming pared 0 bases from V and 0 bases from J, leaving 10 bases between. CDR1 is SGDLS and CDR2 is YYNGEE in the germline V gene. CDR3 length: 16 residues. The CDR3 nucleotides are TGTGCCAGCAGCGTAGACCCCCTGAGCTCCTACAATGAGCAGTTCTTC. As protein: CASSVDPLSSYNEQFF.

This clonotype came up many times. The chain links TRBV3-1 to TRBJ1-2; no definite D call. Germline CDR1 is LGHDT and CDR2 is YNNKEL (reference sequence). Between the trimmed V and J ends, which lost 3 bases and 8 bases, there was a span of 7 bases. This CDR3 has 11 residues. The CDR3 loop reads CASSHLGGYTF. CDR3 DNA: TGTGCCAGCAGCCATTTGGGCGGCTACACCTTC.

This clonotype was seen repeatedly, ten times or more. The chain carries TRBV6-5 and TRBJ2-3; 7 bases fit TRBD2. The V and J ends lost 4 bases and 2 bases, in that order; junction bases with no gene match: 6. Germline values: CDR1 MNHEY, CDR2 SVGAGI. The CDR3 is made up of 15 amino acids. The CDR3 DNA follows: TGTGCCAGCAGTTGGCTAGCGGCAAACACAGATACGCAGTATTTT. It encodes CASSWLAANTDTQYF.

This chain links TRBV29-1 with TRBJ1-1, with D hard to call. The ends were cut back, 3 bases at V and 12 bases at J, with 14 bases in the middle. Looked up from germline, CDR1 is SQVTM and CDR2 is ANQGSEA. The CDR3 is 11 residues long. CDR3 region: CSVDATHAPFF. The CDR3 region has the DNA TGCAGCGTTGACGCGACCCACGCCCCTTTCTTT.

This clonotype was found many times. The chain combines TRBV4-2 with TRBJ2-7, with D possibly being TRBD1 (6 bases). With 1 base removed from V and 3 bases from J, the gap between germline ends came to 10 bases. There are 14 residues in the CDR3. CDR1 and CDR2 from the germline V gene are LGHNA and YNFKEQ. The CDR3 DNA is TGTGCCAGCAGCCAAGCTGGACAGAGCTACGAGCAGTACTTC. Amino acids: CASSQAGQSYEQYF.

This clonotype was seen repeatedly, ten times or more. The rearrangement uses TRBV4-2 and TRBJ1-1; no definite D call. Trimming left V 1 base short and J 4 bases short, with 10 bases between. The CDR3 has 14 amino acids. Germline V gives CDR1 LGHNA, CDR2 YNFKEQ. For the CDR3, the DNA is TGTGCCAGCAGCCAAGGAGCGATTCGCACTGAAGCTTTCTTT. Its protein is CASSQGAIRTEAFF.

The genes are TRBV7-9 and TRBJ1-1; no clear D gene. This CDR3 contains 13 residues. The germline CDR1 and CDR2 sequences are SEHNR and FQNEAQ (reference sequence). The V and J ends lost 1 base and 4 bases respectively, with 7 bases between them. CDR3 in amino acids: CASSLGKGTEAFF. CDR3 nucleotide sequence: TGTGCCAGCAGCTTAGGAAAGGGCACTGAAGCTTTCTTT.